This record looks at one TCR beta chain sequence and its context. This sample is drawn from a study of blood T cell repertoires in COVID-19. The protocol was immunoSEQ multiplex PCR, while the TCRdb copy is restricted to in-frame clones and leaves out a portion. The repertoire includes 150,000 to 200,000 clones, about 80% of them detected once, and 6.9% sits in the top ten. Sequencing was performed on peripheral blood. This clonotype was obtained from a man aged 60-69 years with acute or convalescent COVID-19.

CDR3 bases: TGCGCCAGCAGCCAAGATCTTCGGGGAACCGGGGAGCTGTTTTTT. Translated: CASSQDLRGTGELFF. The gene calls are TRBV4-1 and TRBJ2-2, with D possibly matching TRBD2 (5 bases). Germline V lookup: CDR1 MGHRA, CDR2 YSYEKL. V lost 0 bases, J lost 5 bases, and 10 bases lay in between. The CDR3 extends over 15 amino acids.